This T cell receptor beta chain was identified during a study of a mutant IDH1 vaccine in newly diagnosed glioma. As for the study in general: Therapy received beforehand was radiotherapy, temozolomide, or both, with most patients given both. Study outcomes and limitations: Of the patients, roughly 95% had vaccine-induced immune responses.

The time point here: week 23, last vaccination. Doses comprised 300 ug of mutant IDH1 20-mer peptide each, plus topical imiquimod. CDR3 length: 13 amino acids. The germline V gene encodes CDR1 SGHVS and CDR2 FNYEAQ. Deletions cut 2 bases from V and 5 bases from J, with 7 bases between. Concerning this clone itself: Its antigen is unknown.

Only in-frame clones appear in the TCRdb table, and some are missing; sequencing was by immunoSEQ multiplex PCR. The repertoire has about 41,000 clones, 78% of them found once; the top ten carry around 6.5%. The source is a woman aged 40 to 55 with glioma. Some clones in this sample may be carry-over from other donors' samples. The chain combines TRBV7-6 with TRBJ1-5; D gene ambiguous. Sequences were derived from PBMCs, sampled from a glioma patient whose treatment included an IDH1 peptide vaccine. The CDR3 DNA follows: TGTGCCAGCAGCTTATTTGGCGATCAGCCCCAGCATTTT. Protein: CASSLFGDQPQHF.